The present T cell receptor beta chain was sequenced within a study of T and B cells in COVID-19 patients. Study overall: COVID-19 patients gave peripheral blood either during active infection or after recovery. Study-wide results and caveats: In COVID-19 patients, T cell receptor beta variable and joining gene use was reportedly strongly skewed.

Each TRB amplification used roughly 230-550 ng of genomic DNA from blood. CDR1 is SQVTM and CDR2 is ANQGSEA in the germline V gene. V was clipped by 3 bases and J by 6 bases, with 14 bases between them. CDR3 length: 13 residues. This clonotype is medium-sized within its sample. The antigen remains unidentified. BIOMED2 TRB-A/B primer pools were used in multiplex TRB PCR. A single record per CDR3 protein comes from TCRdb applying MiXCR to the multiplex PCR reads. The sample has approximately 8,500 distinct CDR3 sequences, over 25% seen once. Input material: blood. The receptor was isolated from a human donor who had recovered from COVID-19. The genes are TRBV29-1 and TRBJ1-1; a possible D gene is TRBD1 (5 bases). The CDR3 sequence is CSVEGRVGAEAFF. CDR3 nucleotides: TGCAGCGTTGAGGGCAGGGTTGGCGCTGAAGCTTTCTTT. Full variable domain (remainder filled in from reference TRBV29-1 and TRBJ1-1): SAVISQKPSRDICQRGTSLTIQCQVDSQVTMMFWYRQQPGQSLTLIATANQGSEATYESGFVIDKFPISRPNLTFSTLTVSNMSPEDSSIYLCSVEGRVGAEAFFGQGTRLTVV.